Presented here are 21 T cell receptor beta chains from one specimen sequenced in a study of identifying expanded T cells in peripheral blood. Clones were sequenced by immunoSEQ multiplex PCR, and TCRdb holds only the in-frame ones, with some missing. The table includes around 100,000 clones, approximately 88% detected once. Sample: blood. The source of these receptors is a person aged 18 to 70 in good health.

This sequence joins TRBV7-7 and TRBJ1-4, with 8 nucleotides matching TRBD1. Per the germline V gene, CDR1 is SSHAT and CDR2 is FNYEAQ (reference sequence). CDR3 size: 15 residues. V lost 5 bases, J lost 3 bases, and 5 bases stayed unmatched. CDR3 in DNA: TGTGCCAGCAGCCAACAACAGGGGGCTAATGAAAAACTGTTTTTT. Translation: CASSQQQGANEKLFF.

The J gene is TRBJ2-5, the V gene TRBV14; no reliable D call. Germline-derived CDR1 and CDR2 are SGHDN and FVKESK. CDR3 length: 13 residues. The V gene lost 1 base and the J gene lost 9 bases, with 12 bases spanning the gap. CDR3 sequence reads: CASSQGSFRAQYF. The CDR3 nucleotides are TGTGCCAGCAGCCAAGGATCCTTCCGGGCCCAGTACTTC.

The J gene is TRBJ2-3, the V gene TRBV7-9, with 8 bases matching TRBD2. The V gene's germline CDR1 is SEHNR and CDR2 FQNEAQ (reference sequence). This CDR3 is 15 amino acids long. The junction had 7 bases not matched to a gene; V was cut back by 5 bases and J by 3 bases. CDR3: CASSPAGGGTDTQYF. In DNA, the CDR3 is TGTGCCAGCAGCCCGGCGGGGGGTGGAACAGATACGCAGTATTTT. The full variable domain, in which reference TRBV7-9 and TRBJ2-3 provide the parts outside the CDR3, is DTGVSQNPRHKITKRGQNVTFRCDPISEHNRLYWYRQTLGQGPEFLTYFQNEAQLEKSRLLSDRFSAERPKGSFSTLEIQRTEQGDSAMYLCASSPAGGGTDTQYFGPGTRLTVL.

The chain employs TRBV9 and TRBJ2-3, with 9 bases fitting TRBD2. The junction had 6 bases not matched to a gene; V was cut back by 4 bases and J by 0 bases. CDR3 length equals 16 residues. Germline V gene sequence: CDR1 SGDLS, CDR2 YYNGEE. CDR3 sequence: CASSPGLATSTDTQYF. CDR3 in DNA: TGTGCCAGCAGCCCCGGACTAGCGACTAGCACAGATACGCAGTATTTT.

The rearrangement links TRBV6-1 to TRBJ1-4; D remains ambiguous. Trimming removed 7 bases at V and 4 bases at J, with 16 bases between. Germline V gene lookup returns CDR1 MNHNS and CDR2 SASEGT. The CDR3 covers 15 residues. For the CDR3, the DNA is TGTGCCAGCACCACCTCGGGGATCCTTAATGAAAAACTGTTTTTT. This gives the protein CASTTSGILNEKLFF.

This chain joins TRBV15 and TRBJ2-7; no clear D gene. V lost 4 bases and J 0 bases, leaving 13 bases between the germline ends. The CDR3 is 15 residues long. Germline V gene sequence: CDR1 LNHNV, CDR2 YYDKDF (reference sequence). The CDR3 spells CATSMGLESSYEQYF. In DNA, the CDR3 is TGTGCCACCAGCATGGGTCTTGAAAGCTCCTACGAGCAGTACTTC.

The V gene is TRBV12-2, the J gene TRBJ1-5; TRBD1, the table's D call, lacks a check against the DNA. TRBV12-2 is an annotated pseudogene. This CDR3 is built from 15 residues. The CDR3 protein is CASRSPRGSNQPQHF. In DNA, the CDR3 is TGTGCAAGTCGCTCGCCAAGGGGTAGCAATCAGCCCCAGCATTTT.

The chain has TRBV5-8 and TRBJ2-3, with 10 bases aligning to TRBD2. Germline V gives CDR1 SGHTS, CDR2 YDEGEE. The CDR3 is made up of 13 amino acids. Germline trimming cut 5 bases from V and 4 bases from J; bases unmatched to any gene: 1. The CDR3 loop is CASRLAGSDTQYF. The CDR3 DNA reads as TGTGCCAGCAGACTAGCGGGGTCAGATACGCAGTATTTT.

The V and J genes are TRBV28 and TRBJ1-2, with a weak D call TRBD1 (5 bases). The germline CDR1 and CDR2 sequences are MDHEN and SYDVKM. CDR3 length: 15 amino acids. Trimming took 4 bases from V and 1 from J, leaving 13 bases between them. DNA of the CDR3: TGTGCCAGCAGTTCCGGGGGGAACCATAACTATGGCTACACCTTC. It yields the protein CASSSGGNHNYGYTF.

This clone was seen a few times. The chain joins TRBV7-2 to TRBJ2-7, with 8 bases matching TRBD1. This CDR3 has 17 amino acids. V shed 4 bases, J shed 0 bases, and the junction held 11 bases outside the gene matches. Germline V gives CDR1 SGHTA, CDR2 FQGNSA. CDR3: CASSSGQGGVLSYEQYF. CDR3 bases: TGTGCCAGCAGCTCCGGACAGGGTGGTGTTCTCTCCTACGAGCAGTACTTC. Combining the CDR3 with reference TRBV7-2 and TRBJ2-7 gives the whole variable domain GAGVSQSPSNKVTEKGKDVELRCDPISGHTALYWYRQSLGQGLEFLIYFQGNSAPDKSGLPSDRFSAERTGGSVSTLTIQRTQQEDSAVYLCASSSGQGGVLSYEQYFGPGTRLTVT.

The chain recombines TRBV11-3 with TRBJ2-2, with 9 bases lining up with TRBD1. The J segment lost 6 bases and the V segment lost 3 bases, leaving 5 bases of the junction unmatched. The germline V gene encodes CDR1 SGHNT and CDR2 YENEEA. The CDR3 is 15 residues long. CDR3 region: CASSFSDRGAGELFF. CDR3 coding DNA: TGTGCCAGCAGCTTTTCCGACAGGGGGGCCGGGGAGCTGTTTTTT.

V gene TRBV7-9 combines with J gene TRBJ1-4; 8 bases fit TRBD1. V lost 5 bases and J lost 11; bases outside the gene matches: 13. The germline V gene has CDR1 SEHNR and CDR2 FQNEAQ (reference sequence). The CDR3 covers 15 residues. The CDR3 coding sequence is TGTGCCAGCAGCGGTAACGGGACAGGTCGTCGGAAACTGTTTTTT. It translates to CASSGNGTGRRKLFF.

The genes are TRBV11-2 and TRBJ1-1; D is unresolved. There are 13 residues in the CDR3. From germline, CDR1 is SGHAT and CDR2 FQNNGV. The V end was cut by 5 bases, the J end by 4 bases, with 11 bases between. The DNA of the CDR3 is TGTGCCAGCAGCGCCTCCCCGGGCACTGAAGCTTTCTTT. Residues: CASSASPGTEAFF.

The chain combines TRBV30 with TRBJ1-1; TRBD1 is a possible D gene (5 bases). The CDR3 extends over 13 amino acids. V lost 2 bases and J 3 bases, leaving 10 bases between the germline ends. CDR1 and CDR2 (germline): GTSNPN, SVGIG (reference sequence). The CDR3 sequence: CAWSPGLHTEAFF. CDR3 DNA sequence: TGTGCCTGGAGTCCAGGGCTACACACTGAAGCTTTCTTT.

The rearrangement uses TRBV7-8 and TRBJ1-1; TRBD1 matches at 7 bases. The CDR3 has 15 amino acids. After removal of 2 bases from V and 5 bases from J, the junction contained 8 bases not matched to a gene. Germline loops: CDR1 SGHVS, CDR2 FQNEAQ. The chain's CDR3 is CASSLRQGGGTEAFF. The CDR3 region has the DNA TGTGCCAGCAGCTTAAGACAGGGCGGGGGGACTGAAGCTTTCTTT.

The chain recombines TRBV29-1 with TRBJ1-2, with D perhaps TRBD1 (5 bases). Trimming left V 4 bases short and J 6 bases short, with 15 bases between. Germline V gene data show CDR1 as SQVTM and CDR2 as ANQGSEA. The CDR3 is 13 amino acids. CDR3: CSVGKGRWDGYTF. The CDR3 region has the DNA TGCAGCGTTGGGAAGGGGCGGTGGGATGGCTACACCTTC. The full variable domain, its missing parts supplied by reference TRBV29-1 and TRBJ1-2, is SAVISQKPSRDICQRGTSLTIQCQVDSQVTMMFWYRQQPGQSLTLIATANQGSEATYESGFVIDKFPISRPNLTFSTLTVSNMSPEDSSIYLCSVGKGRWDGYTFGSGTRLTVV.

This chain uses TRBV7-9 with TRBJ2-7; TRBD1 matches at 9 bases. The CDR3 sequence is 15 residues long. V was clipped by 5 bases and J by 5 bases; unmatched bases: 10. CDR1 is SEHNR and CDR2 is FQNEAQ in the germline V gene (reference sequence). Here the CDR3 reads CASSRPGTGRDEQYF. Written as DNA, the CDR3 is TGTGCCAGCAGCCGTCCCGGGACAGGGCGCGACGAGCAGTACTTC. Together with reference TRBV7-9 and TRBJ2-7, the CDR3 gives the full variable domain: DTGVSQNPRHKITKRGQNVTFRCDPISEHNRLYWYRQTLGQGPEFLTYFQNEAQLEKSRLLSDRFSAERPKGSFSTLEIQRTEQGDSAMYLCASSRPGTGRDEQYFGPGTRLTVT.

In this sample, this clone turned up once. Because the CDR3 is missing its conserved closing phenylalanine or tryptophan, this is likely a read error. Because the CDR3's place on the DNA is in doubt, the DNA is left out and the CDR3 is given as listed by TCRdb. The V call is TRBV5-6, the J call TRBJ1-2; TRBD1, the table's D call, lacks a check against the DNA. The CDR3 length equals 12 residues, ends included. The germline CDR1 and CDR2 sequences are SGHDT and YYEEEE. The CDR3 sequence is CASSMGTGPLRI.

The rearrangement links TRBV4-3 to TRBJ1-2, with 8 bases aligning to TRBD1. V gave up 3 bases and J gave up 3 bases; unmatched junction bases: 0. The CDR3 length is 13 residues. Germline CDR1 and CDR2: LGHNA and YSLEER. The CDR3, as DNA: TGCGCCAGCAGCCAGACAGGGGACTATGGCTACACCTTC. This codes for CASSQTGDYGYTF.

Concerning this clone itself: The junction and the germline gene differ at one end; a read error may be behind it. The chain combines TRBV7-2 with TRBJ1-6; the match to TRBD1 covers 8 bases. Per the germline V gene, CDR1 is SGHTA and CDR2 is FQGNSA. The CDR3 consists of 17 residues. The CDR3 here is CASSVAHRGGINSPLHF. CDR3 nucleotide sequence: TGTGCCAGCAGCGTAGCACACAGGGGGGGGATTAATTCACCCCTCCACTTT.

This clone was detected a few times. The V and J genes are TRBV2 and TRBJ2-2, with 7 bases identical to TRBD2. Germline values: CDR1 SNHLY, CDR2 FYNNEI. The CDR3 contains 15 residues. V lost 7 bases and J lost 2; bases outside the gene matches: 7. The CDR3 DNA sequence: TGTGCCAGCAATGGGCTAGCGGTTAACACCGGGGAGCTGTTTTTT. This encodes CASNGLAVNTGELFF.